This T cell receptor (beta chain) was retrieved from a study of blood T cells in healthy people across ages. A sample-barcoded 5' primer and a J-beta primer mix were used in a second PCR of roughly 7 to 11 cycles. Unique molecular identifiers of 12 random nucleotides labeled each cDNA. TCRdb reanalysed the 5' RACE reads using MiXCR and keeps one entry per CDR3 protein. Of about 640,000 distinct CDR3 sequences listed, 25% to 30% are singletons. V lost 6 bases and J lost 5, with 14 bases in between. Germline V CDR1 and CDR2: MDHEN, SYDVKM. CDR3 length: 13 amino acids. Study results and caveats: Donors of long life had a larger count of naive CD4+ cells and greater diversity than aged donors.

In its sample, this clonotype was seen many times. No antigen is known for it. The chain joins TRBV28 to TRBJ2-7; D is undetermined. Sequenced sample: blood. This clonotype originated in a woman aged 80 or older in good health. The CDR3 protein is CASSSQKPNEQYF. Here the CDR3 DNA reads TGTGCCAGCAGCAGCCAAAAACCCAACGAGCAGTACTTC. Full variable domain (outside the CDR3, taken from reference TRBV28 and TRBJ2-7): DVKVTQSSRYLVKRTGEKVFLECVQDMDHENMFWYRQDPGLGLRLIYFSYDVKMKEKGDIPEGYSVSREKKERFSLILESASTNQTSMYLCASSSQKPNEQYFGPGTRLTVT.